A selection of T cell receptor beta chains follows, all from one sample in a study of CD8 T cells in ankylosing spondylitis. MiXCR, run by TCRdb on the 5' RACE reads, gives a single entry per CDR3 protein. In the table there are over 700,000 distinct CDR3 sequences, 15% to 20% of which are singletons. Sequencing was performed on blood, either unsorted or a sorted T cell fraction (not recorded which). The source of these receptors is a male donor with ankylosing spondylitis. The CDR3 runs from the conserved cysteine through the conserved F or W. The order of the fields is J gene, D gene, clone size, V gene, CDR3 protein, CDR3 DNA. A D gene is named only where the DNA matches it firmly. Size tells how often a clone was seen (once, few, many) or the class of an expanded clone, and some rows leave it out.

TRBJ2-7 | - | - | TRBV28 | CASSPPVGGYEQYF | TGTGCCAGCAGTCCCCCCGTGGGGGGTTACGAGCAGTACTTC
TRBJ1-1 | - | few | TRBV27 | CASSFTGWTEAFF | TGTGCCAGCAGTTTCACAGGATGGACTGAAGCTTTCTTT
TRBJ1-1 | - | - | TRBV7-9 | CASSSRRSGTEAFF | TGTGCCAGCAGCTCAAGGCGCAGTGGCACTGAAGCTTTCTTT
TRBJ2-1 | - | - | TRBV28 | CAITDGPYNEQFF | TGTGCCATCACAGACGGGCCCTACAATGAGCAGTTCTTC
TRBJ1-1 | - | few | TRBV3-1 | CASSLKGQVNTEAFF | TGTGCCAGCAGCCTCAAAGGGCAGGTGAACACTGAAGCTTTCTTT
TRBJ1-2 | - | few | TRBV29-1 | CSVELGGGSNYGYTF | TGCAGCGTTGAATTGGGAGGGGGTTCTAACTATGGCTACACCTTC
TRBJ2-1 | - | - | TRBV7-6 | CASSKSGTYNEQFF | TGTGCCAGCAGCAAAAGTGGCACCTACAATGAGCAGTTCTTC
TRBJ2-7 | TRBD2 | few | TRBV4-2 | CASSQDLPSGVYEQYF | TGTGCCAGCAGCCAAGATTTGCCTAGCGGGGTCTACGAGCAGTACTTC
TRBJ1-1 | - | few | TRBV29-1 | CSVLGGAGTEAFF | TGCAGCGTTCTTGGGGGCGCGGGGACTGAAGCTTTCTTT
TRBJ2-5 | TRBD2 | few | TRBV4-2 | CASSQVGTRGETQYF | TGTGCCAGCAGCCAAGTAGGGACTAGGGGTGAGACCCAGTACTTC
TRBJ1-1 | - | - | TRBV5-6 | CASSNILNTEAFF | TGTGCCAGCAGCAACATTTTGAACACTGAAGCTTTCTTT
TRBJ2-1 | - | - | TRBV30 | CAWSFSDEQFF | TGTGCCTGGAGTTTTTCGGATGAGCAGTTCTTC
TRBJ1-2 | - | - | TRBV12-3/TRBV12-4 | CASSRGPGGYTF | TGTGCCAGCAGTCGGGGACCGGGAGGCTACACCTTC
TRBJ2-7 | - | - | TRBV24-1 | CATSGGGNRYEQYF | TGTGCCACCAGTGGTGGGGGGAATCGGTACGAGCAGTACTTC
TRBJ1-4 | - | - | TRBV9 | CASSVGGSRGNEKLFF | TGTGCCAGCAGCGTAGGAGGCTCCAGGGGTAATGAAAAACTGTTTTTT
TRBJ1-2 | - | few | TRBV5-1 | CASSLADGGHGYTF | TGCGCCAGCAGCTTGGCGGACGGGGGACATGGCTACACCTTC
TRBJ2-3 | TRBD1 | few | TRBV10-3 | CAISTQGRTDTQYF | TGTGCCATCAGTACACAGGGGCGCACAGATACGCAGTATTTT
TRBJ2-2 | - | - | TRBV4-1 | CASSQEGRVTGELFF | TGCGCCAGCAGCCAAGAGGGCAGGGTAACCGGGGAGCTGTTTTTT
TRBJ2-1 | - | many | TRBV29-1 | CSVGQGHEQFF | TGCAGCGTTGGTCAGGGCCATGAGCAGTTCTTC
TRBJ1-3 | TRBD1 | - | TRBV5-5 | CASSGQAQLSGNTIYF | TGTGCCAGCAGCGGACAGGCCCAGCTCTCTGGAAACACCATATATTTT
TRBJ1-2 | - | few | TRBV19 | CASSIRGQLDYGYTF | TGTGCCAGTAGTATCCGGGGTCAATTGGACTATGGCTACACCTTC
TRBJ2-1 | - | - | TRBV30 | CAWSIGVPFF | TGTGCCTGGAGTATAGGGGTTCCGTTCTTC
TRBJ1-5 | - | few | TRBV20-1 | CSARGQDNQPQHF | TGCAGTGCTAGAGGGCAGGACAATCAGCCCCAGCATTTT
TRBJ2-2 | - | - | TRBV19 | CASSIVGVTNTGELFF | TGTGCCAGTAGTATAGTCGGGGTTACCAACACCGGGGAGCTGTTTTTT
TRBJ1-5 | - | few | TRBV18 | CASSPAGGENGPQHF | TGTGCCAGCTCACCCGCGGGCGGGGAAAATGGGCCCCAGCATTTT
TRBJ2-2 | TRBD2 | - | TRBV7-8 | CASSFRRAGGKNTGELFF | TGTGCCAGCAGCTTTAGAAGGGCGGGGGGAAAGAACACCGGGGAGCTGTTTTTT
TRBJ2-1 | - | - | TRBV12-3/TRBV12-4 | CASGTYSGTDEQFF | TGTGCCAGCGGGACCTATAGCGGTACCGATGAGCAGTTCTTC
TRBJ1-2 | TRBD1 | - | TRBV20-1 | CSARDRTGGIAYGYTF | TGCAGTGCTAGAGATCGTACAGGGGGGATAGCCTATGGCTACACCTTC
TRBJ2-5 | TRBD1 | - | TRBV5-1 | CASSSDKTGGSGTQYF | TGCGCCAGCAGCTCCGACAAGACAGGGGGCAGCGGGACCCAGTACTTC
TRBJ1-1 | TRBD1 | - | TRBV4-1 | CASSQRITRTGTGGANTEAFF | TGCGCCAGCAGCCAACGGATAACCCGAACCGGGACAGGGGGCGCTAACACTGAAGCTTTCTTT
TRBJ2-5 | TRBD2 | few | TRBV20-1 | CSARWSSGGETQYF | TGCAGTGCTAGGTGGTCTAGCGGTGGAGAGACCCAGTACTTC
TRBJ2-7 | - | many | TRBV5-1 | CASSLAPGLYEQYF | TGCGCCAGCAGCTTGGCCCCAGGGTTGTACGAGCAGTACTTC
TRBJ2-7 | - | - | TRBV6-5 | CASSYVFGSYEQYF | TGTGCCAGCAGTTACGTTTTTGGCTCCTACGAGCAGTACTTC
TRBJ1-1 | - | - | TRBV5-1 | CASSLGVGSPRVGTEAFF | TGCGCCAGCAGCTTGGGGGTCGGGTCCCCGAGGGTGGGCACTGAAGCTTTCTTT
TRBJ2-3 | TRBD2 | few | TRBV12-3/TRBV12-4 | CASSRSGVVDTQYF | TGTGCCAGCAGTCGTAGCGGGGTGGTAGATACGCAGTATTTT
TRBJ2-3 | TRBD2 | - | TRBV5-1 | CASSGTSGSVDTQYF | TGCGCCAGCTCCGGCACTAGCGGGAGTGTGGATACGCAGTATTTT
TRBJ2-1 | - | - | TRBV21-1 | CASSKPDRTNPNEQFF | TGTGCCAGCAGCAAACCGGACAGGACCAATCCCAATGAGCAGTTCTTC
TRBJ1-4 | - | - | TRBV18 | CASSRAGQSGEKLFF | TGTGCCAGCTCACGGGCGGGGCAAAGCGGTGAAAAACTGTTTTTT
TRBJ1-2 | - | - | TRBV28 | CASMTNGGYTF | TGTGCCAGCATGACAAACGGGGGCTACACCTTC
TRBJ2-1 | - | few | TRBV9 | CASSADPRDPGYNEQFF | TGTGCCAGCAGCGCGGACCCCAGGGATCCGGGCTACAATGAGCAGTTCTTC
TRBJ2-1 | TRBD2 | - | TRBV14 | CASRVGLAGEQFF | TGTGCCAGCAGGGTGGGACTAGCGGGTGAGCAGTTCTTC
TRBJ2-3 | TRBD2 | few | TRBV5-5 | CASSPRLSGSGTDTQYF | TGTGCCAGCAGCCCCCGGTTGAGCGGGAGCGGGACAGATACGCAGTATTTT
TRBJ2-1 | TRBD2 | few | TRBV6-2/TRBV6-3 | CASRRLAGGPYEQFF | TGTGCCAGCAGACGCCTAGCGGGAGGGCCGTATGAGCAGTTCTTC
TRBJ2-1 | TRBD1 | - | TRBV20-1 | CSAGGGQGANEQFF | TGCAGTGCTGGAGGGGGACAGGGGGCCAATGAGCAGTTCTTC
TRBJ1-2 | TRBD1 | - | TRBV7-8 | CASSLAGQGNYGYTF | TGTGCCAGCAGCTTAGCGGGACAGGGGAACTATGGCTACACCTTC
TRBJ2-3 | - | few | TRBV20-1 | CSAPGETNTDTQYF | TGCAGTGCGCCCGGGGAGACCAACACAGATACGCAGTATTTT
TRBJ2-4 | - | - | TRBV19 | CASRVEGANIQYF | TGTGCCAGTAGGGTGGAGGGGGCAAACATTCAGTACTTC
TRBJ2-6 | - | few | TRBV20-1 | CSAREGAPGANVLTF | TGCAGTGCTAGAGAAGGAGCCCCTGGGGCCAACGTCCTGACTTTC
TRBJ2-7 | - | - | TRBV20-1 | CSAGGPGADEQYF | TGCAGTGCTGGGGGGCCAGGGGCAGACGAGCAGTACTTC
TRBJ1-4 | TRBD1 | few | TRBV7-9 | CASSPGQGANEKLFF | TGTGCCAGCAGCCCAGGACAGGGGGCTAATGAAAAACTGTTTTTT
TRBJ2-1 | - | - | TRBV30 | CAWSVTPSEQFF | TGTGCCTGGAGTGTTACCCCGAGTGAGCAGTTCTTC
TRBJ2-1 | - | few | TRBV12-3/TRBV12-4 | CASSLIPREQFF | TGTGCCAGCAGTTTAATACCGAGGGAGCAGTTCTTC
TRBJ1-1 | - | - | TRBV25-1 | CASSESAGWSPEAFF | TGTGCCAGCAGTGAATCGGCAGGATGGAGCCCTGAAGCTTTCTTT
TRBJ2-7 | - | few | TRBV12-3/TRBV12-4 | CASSKGGPSSYEQYF | TGTGCCAGCAGCAAGGGGGGGCCTAGCTCCTACGAGCAGTACTTC
TRBJ2-1 | TRBD1 | few | TRBV5-1 | CASSSGQRNEQFF | TGCGCCAGCAGCTCGGGACAGCGCAATGAGCAGTTCTTC
TRBJ2-3 | TRBD1 | few | TRBV3-1 | CAVGQGHDTQYF | TGTGCTGTGGGACAGGGCCACGATACGCAGTATTTT
TRBJ2-3 | TRBD1 | - | TRBV6-5 | CASSYGGTGGFGQYF | TGTGCCAGCAGCTACGGCGGGACAGGGGGCTTTGGGCAGTATTTT
TRBJ2-3 | - | few | TRBV12-5 | CASGSSGADTQYF | TGTGCTAGTGGTTCCTCAGGGGCAGATACGCAGTATTTT
TRBJ2-5 | TRBD2 | few | TRBV5-1 | CASSLGGDSGRRWKTQYF | TGCGCCAGCAGCTTGGGTGGAGATAGCGGGAGGAGATGGAAGACCCAGTACTTC
TRBJ2-4 | TRBD2 | many | TRBV27 | CASRGTSGGENIQYF | TGTGCCAGCAGGGGGACTAGCGGGGGCGAAAACATTCAGTACTTC